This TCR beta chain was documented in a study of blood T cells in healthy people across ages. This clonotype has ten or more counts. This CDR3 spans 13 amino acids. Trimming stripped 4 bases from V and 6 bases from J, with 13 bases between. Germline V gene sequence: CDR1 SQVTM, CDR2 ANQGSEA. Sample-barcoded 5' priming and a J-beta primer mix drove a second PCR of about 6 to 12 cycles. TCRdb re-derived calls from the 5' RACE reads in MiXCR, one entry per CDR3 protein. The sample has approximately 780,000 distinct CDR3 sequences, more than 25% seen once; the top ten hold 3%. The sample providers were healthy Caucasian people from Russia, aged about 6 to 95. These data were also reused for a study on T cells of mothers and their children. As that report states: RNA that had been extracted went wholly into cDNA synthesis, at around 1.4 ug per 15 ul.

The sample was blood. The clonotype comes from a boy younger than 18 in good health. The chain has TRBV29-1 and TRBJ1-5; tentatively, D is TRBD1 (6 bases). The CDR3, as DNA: TGCAGCGTTGGCCCACAGGGCGGTCAGCCCCAGCATTTT. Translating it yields CSVGPQGGQPQHF. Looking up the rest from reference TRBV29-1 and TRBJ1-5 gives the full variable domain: SAVISQKPSRDICQRGTSLTIQCQVDSQVTMMFWYRQQPGQSLTLIATANQGSEATYESGFVIDKFPISRPNLTFSTLTVSNMSPEDSSIYLCSVGPQGGQPQHFGDGTRLSIL.